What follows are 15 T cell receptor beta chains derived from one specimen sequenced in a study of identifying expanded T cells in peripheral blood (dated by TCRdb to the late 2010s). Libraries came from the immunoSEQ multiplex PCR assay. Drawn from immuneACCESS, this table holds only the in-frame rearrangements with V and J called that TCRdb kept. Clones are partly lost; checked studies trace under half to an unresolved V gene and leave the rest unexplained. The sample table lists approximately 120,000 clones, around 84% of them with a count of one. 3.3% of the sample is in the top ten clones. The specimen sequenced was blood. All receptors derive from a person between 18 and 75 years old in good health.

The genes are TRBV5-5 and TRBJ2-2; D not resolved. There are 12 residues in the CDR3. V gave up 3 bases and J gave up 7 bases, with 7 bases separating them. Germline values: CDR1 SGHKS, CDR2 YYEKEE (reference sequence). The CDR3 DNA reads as TGTGCCAGCAGCTCATCGGGCGGGGAGCTGTTTTTT. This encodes CASSSSGGELFF.

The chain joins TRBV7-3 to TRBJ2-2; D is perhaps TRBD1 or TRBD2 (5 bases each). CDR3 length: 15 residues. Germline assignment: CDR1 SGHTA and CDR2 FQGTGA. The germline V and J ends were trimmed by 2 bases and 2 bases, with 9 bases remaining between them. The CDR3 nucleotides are TGTGCCAGCAGCTTAGGGGACCTCAACACCGGGGAGCTGTTTTTT. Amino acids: CASSLGDLNTGELFF.

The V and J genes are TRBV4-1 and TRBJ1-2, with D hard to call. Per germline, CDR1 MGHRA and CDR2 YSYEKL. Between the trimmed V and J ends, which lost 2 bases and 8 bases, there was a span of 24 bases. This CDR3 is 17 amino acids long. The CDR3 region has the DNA TGCGCCAGCAGCCAAAAGGGAAGGGCCGCCACCCCCTACGGCTACACCTTC. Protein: CASSQKGRAATPYGYTF.

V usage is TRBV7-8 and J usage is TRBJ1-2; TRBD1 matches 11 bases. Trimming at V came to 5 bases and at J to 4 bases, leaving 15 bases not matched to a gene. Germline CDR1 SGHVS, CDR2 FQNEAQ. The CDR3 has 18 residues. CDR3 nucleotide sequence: TGTGCCAGCAGCCCGAATTCAGCGGGGACAGGGGGGATCTATGGCTACACCTTC. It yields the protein CASSPNSAGTGGIYGYTF.

The CDR3 DNA reads as TGCAGCGTTGGAGAAGGGGGCGAAGTAAGCTATGGCTACACCTTC. Residues: CSVGEGGEVSYGYTF. The chain joins TRBV29-1 to TRBJ1-2; 7 bases are shared with TRBD1. Germline loops: CDR1 SQVTM, CDR2 ANQGSEA. CDR3 size: 15 residues. The V and J ends lost 4 bases and 4 bases, in that order; junction bases with no gene match: 12.

The CDR3 sequence: CATSSDGHPYNEQFF. In DNA form, the CDR3 reads TGTGCCACCAGCAGTGACGGACATCCCTACAATGAGCAGTTCTTC. This chain connects TRBV15 to TRBJ2-1, with D perhaps matching TRBD1 (5 bases). The V and J ends lost 3 bases and 2 bases respectively, with 11 bases between them. CDR3 length: 15 residues. CDR1 and CDR2 from the germline V gene are LNHNV and YYDKDF (reference sequence).

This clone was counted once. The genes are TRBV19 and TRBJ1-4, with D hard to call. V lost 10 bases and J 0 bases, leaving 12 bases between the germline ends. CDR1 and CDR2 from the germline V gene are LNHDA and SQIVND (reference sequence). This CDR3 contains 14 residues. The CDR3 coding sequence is TGTGCCACTGGATTAGGCGCAACTAATGAAAAACTGTTTTTT. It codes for CATGLGATNEKLFF.

CDR3 loop: CAISDSTSGGETQYF. CDR3 DNA: TGTGCCATCAGTGACTCGACTAGCGGGGGTGAGACCCAGTACTTC. The J gene is TRBJ2-5, the V gene TRBV10-3; 12 positions agree with TRBD2. Per germline, CDR1 ENHRY and CDR2 SYGVKD. The CDR3 runs to 15 residues. V gave up 3 bases and J gave up 5 bases; unmatched junction bases: 4.

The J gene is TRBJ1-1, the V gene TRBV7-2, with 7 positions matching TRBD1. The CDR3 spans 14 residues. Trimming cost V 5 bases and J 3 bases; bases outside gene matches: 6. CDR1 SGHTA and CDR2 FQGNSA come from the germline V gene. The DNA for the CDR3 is TGTGCCAGCAGCCCCCGGGACAGACACACTGAAGCTTTCTTT. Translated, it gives CASSPRDRHTEAFF.

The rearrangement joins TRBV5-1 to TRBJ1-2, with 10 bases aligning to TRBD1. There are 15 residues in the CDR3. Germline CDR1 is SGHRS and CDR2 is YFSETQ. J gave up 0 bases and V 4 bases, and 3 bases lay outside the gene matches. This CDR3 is CASSRGQGANYGYTF. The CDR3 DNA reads TGCGCCAGCAGCAGAGGACAGGGGGCTAACTATGGCTACACCTTC. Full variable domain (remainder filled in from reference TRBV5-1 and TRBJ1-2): KAGVTQTPRYLIKTRGQQVTLSCSPISGHRSVSWYQQTPGQGLQFLFEYFSETQRNKGNFPGRFSGRQFSNSRSEMNVSTLELGDSALYLCASSRGQGANYGYTFGSGTRLTVV.

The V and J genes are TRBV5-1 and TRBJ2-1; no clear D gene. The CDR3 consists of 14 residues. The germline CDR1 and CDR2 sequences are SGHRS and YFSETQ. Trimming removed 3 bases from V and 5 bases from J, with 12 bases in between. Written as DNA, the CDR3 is TGCGCCAGCAGCTACGAGAATCAACACAATGAGCAGTTCTTC. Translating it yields CASSYENQHNEQFF.

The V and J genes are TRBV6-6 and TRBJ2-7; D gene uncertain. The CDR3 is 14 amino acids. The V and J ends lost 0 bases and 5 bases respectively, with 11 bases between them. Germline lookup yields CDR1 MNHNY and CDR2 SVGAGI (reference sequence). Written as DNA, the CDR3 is TGTGCCAGCAGTTACTCGAAAGGTACCCACGAGCAGTACTTC. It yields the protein CASSYSKGTHEQYF.

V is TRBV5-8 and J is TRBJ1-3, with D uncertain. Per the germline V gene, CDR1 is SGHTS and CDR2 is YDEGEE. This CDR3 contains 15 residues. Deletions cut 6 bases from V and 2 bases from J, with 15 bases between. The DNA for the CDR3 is TGTGCCAGCACCCACGGTGTGATCCCTGGAAACACCATATATTTT. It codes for CASTHGVIPGNTIYF.

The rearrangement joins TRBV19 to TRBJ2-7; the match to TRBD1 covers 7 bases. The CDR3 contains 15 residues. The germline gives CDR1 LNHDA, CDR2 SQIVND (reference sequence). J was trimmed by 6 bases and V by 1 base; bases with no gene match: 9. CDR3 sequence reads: CASSIAGTVMSEQYF. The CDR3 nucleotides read TGTGCCAGTAGTATAGCAGGGACAGTGATGAGCGAGCAGTACTTC.

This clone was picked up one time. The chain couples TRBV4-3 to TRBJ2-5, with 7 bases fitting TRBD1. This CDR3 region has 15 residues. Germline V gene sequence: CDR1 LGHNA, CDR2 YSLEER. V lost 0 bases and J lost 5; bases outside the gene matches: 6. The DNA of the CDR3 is TGCGCCAGCAGCCAAGACACAGGGGTCCGGGAGACCCAGTACTTC. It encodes CASSQDTGVRETQYF.